This T cell receptor beta chain was sequenced for a study of blood T cell repertoires in COVID-19. Assay: immunoSEQ multiplex PCR; the TCRdb copy retains only in-frame clones and omits some. The table has some 520,000 clones, about 88% seen once. Germline V lookup: CDR1 PRHDT, CDR2 FYEKMQ (reference sequence). The ends lost 5 bases at V and 9 bases at J; junction bases unmatched: 12. The CDR3 runs to 16 residues. Material for sequencing was peripheral blood. The chain carries TRBV13 and TRBJ2-7, with TRBD2 matching 14 bases. This TCR derives from a man aged 18 to 30 with COVID-19, enrolled during active disease. CDR3 nucleotides: TGTGCCAGCAGCCTAAGGACTAGCGGGGGGCATAAGGTGCAGTACTTC. The encoded protein is CASSLRTSGGHKVQYF.